The source of this T cell receptor (beta chain) is a study of blood T cell repertoires in COVID-19 (dated by TCRdb to between 2020 and 2021). The study in broad terms: Collaborator samples came from the United States, Italy and Spain and covered acute and convalescent phases of COVID-19. The prospective study material was composed of cDNA or gDNA derived from T cells, B-cell-depleted T cells, or PBMCs. Deeply sampled blood TCRbeta repertoires from subjects exposed to, actively infected with, or recovered from COVID-19 were included in the dataset. The repertoires were released in a freely available public database intended as a resource for research on the immune response to SARS-CoV-2. The samples were drawn from the first 160 participants of the ongoing ImmuneRACE study and from 1,254 subjects provided by 6 global collaborators. Sample metadata almost always included a de-identified subject ID, COVID-19 status, age in years and sex. Where HLA class I and class II types were available, the types were taken from metadata supplied by the sample provider, not from assay-based typing.

In the prospective study, participants were 18 to 89 years old, resided in about two dozen geographic areas of the United States, and were enrolled through a virtual design. In the prospective study, cohorts were assigned on the basis of participant-reported clinical history obtained from a screening survey and a study questionnaire. Recovered participants in ImmuneRACE Cohort 3 were defined as having two consecutive negative NP/OP PCR tests, clearance from a healthcare professional, or resolution of symptoms. Mobile phlebotomists in the prospective study collected whole blood, serum and a nasopharyngeal or oropharyngeal swab from every participant. Participants in the prospective study had the option to provide additional blood draws and questionnaires over an approximately 2-month period. Before DNA extraction, blood samples from the prospective study were shipped at room temperature or frozen.

In regard to this clone: It lacks a known antigen. No base quality values were provided; no much bigger clone lies one nucleotide off.

The study at large found these results: How much clinical and demographic metadata was included differed by source and by participant, and the metadata was provided uncurated.

The immunoSEQ Assay, a bias-controlled multiplex PCR, was used to amplify TCRbeta CDR3 regions from genomic DNA. The authors processed their data as follows. Within the assay, amplification of reference gene primers was used to estimate how many nucleated cells each sample contained. Sequence reads were collapsed and filtered to measure the absolute abundance of every unique TCRbeta CDR3 rearrangement. For each sample, productive Simpson clonality was calculated as the square root of Simpson's diversity index across productive rearrangements. Sourced from immuneACCESS, this table was stored by TCRdb with only in-frame sequences that have V and J called. A share of the clones is absent; for the studies checked, an unresolved V gene accounts for under half, and the remainder has no known explanation. That table furnishes V, J and clone size, whereas the DNA furnished D and trimming. The sample table lists almost 200,000 clones, more than 80% of them with a count of one. The top ten clonotypes cover approximately 7.6% of the sample.

The sequence was collected from a young woman who had recovered from COVID-19. Material: PBMCs or T cells enriched from blood (not recorded which).

The CDR3 region has the sequence CASSQEGRVVSPLHF. The nucleotides are TGTGCCAGCAGCCAAGAGGGCAGGGTCGTTTCACCCCTCCACTTT. The chain was built from TRBV3-1 (or the pseudogene TRBV3-2) and TRBJ1-6, with TRBD1 perhaps the D gene, on 5 matching bases. Between the V and J ends, shortened by 0 bases and 9 bases respectively, the junction contains 12 bases. The CDR3 goes from the cysteine to the phenylalanine over 15 residues. CDR3 DNA is the only sequence kept; it has 45 bases, read in frame from the first base. CDR1 and CDR2 were assigned from the germline V gene (reference sequence) as LGHDT and YNNKEL.